What follows are 5 T cell receptor beta chains derived from one specimen sequenced in a study of cytomegalovirus exposure and HLA in healthy donors. Only in-frame clones appear in the TCRdb table, and some are missing; sequencing was by immunoSEQ multiplex PCR. The sample has fewer than 70,000 clones; more than 90% are singletons. Sequenced input: PBMCs. These receptors originate from a young man in good health and CMV-seronegative.

The genes are TRBV4-2 and TRBJ2-1, with TRBD2 identical over 7 bases. In germline, CDR1 is LGHNA, CDR2 YNFKEQ. J was trimmed by 2 bases and V by 3 bases; bases with no gene match: 4. CDR3 length equals 15 residues. The CDR3 nucleotides read TGTGCCAGCAGCCACCTAGCGGAGACCTACAATGAGCAGTTCTTC. This gives the protein CASSHLAETYNEQFF.

The chain carries TRBV5-1 and TRBJ1-2; 9 bases are a match to TRBD1. Trimming at V came to 5 bases and at J to 8 bases, leaving 7 bases not matched to a gene. The V gene's germline CDR1 is SGHRS and CDR2 YFSETQ. This CDR3 contains 13 residues. The CDR3 DNA sequence: TGCGCCAGCAGGGGACAGGGAGGTGACGGCTACACCTTC. Amino acid sequence: CASRGQGGDGYTF.

This sequence joins TRBV5-4 and TRBJ1-4; TRBD1 might be the D (6 bases). This CDR3 comprises 14 residues. V was cut by 4 bases and J by 8 bases, with 15 bases left in between. CDR1 and CDR2 from the germline V gene are SGHNT and YYREEE (reference sequence). DNA for the CDR3: TGTGCCAGCAGCCAAGGGGGGGGTCGCGAAAAACTGTTTTTT. It codes for CASSQGGGREKLFF. Full variable domain (rest looked up from reference TRBV5-4 and TRBJ1-4): ETGVTQSPTHLIKTRGQQVTLRCSSQSGHNTVSWYQQALGQGPQFIFQYYREEENGRGNFPPRFSGLQFPNYSSELNVNALELDDSALYLCASSQGGGREKLFFGSGTQLSVL.

The rearrangement links TRBV5-1 to TRBJ1-1; TRBD1 is a possible D gene (5 bases). Per the germline V gene, CDR1 is SGHRS and CDR2 is YFSETQ. V was trimmed by 3 bases and J by 3 bases, leaving 9 bases between them. There are 13 residues in the CDR3. As DNA, the CDR3 is TGCGCCAGCAGCTGGGAAGGGGACACTGAAGCTTTCTTT. It codes for CASSWEGDTEAFF.

The chain carries TRBV19 and TRBJ2-3; 7 bases align to TRBD2. V was pared by 5 bases and J by 2 bases, with 7 bases of the junction left unmatched. The germline V gene has CDR1 LNHDA and CDR2 SQIVND (reference sequence). The CDR3 runs to 15 residues. The CDR3 DNA is TGTGCCAGTAGTTCTAGCGGATCTATCACAGATACGCAGTATTTT. This codes for CASSSSGSITDTQYF.